Here is one T cell receptor beta chain with its context. This record comes from a study of blood T cell repertoires in COVID-19. Study overall: Italy, Spain and the United States were the sources of the convalescent and acute COVID-19 samples. Sources were T cells, B-cell-depleted T cells, or PBMCs; the material itself was cDNA or gDNA.

Repertoires were generated with immunoSEQ multiplex PCR, while TCRdb's copy carries only in-frame clones and drops some. The profile covers 350,000 or so clones, with approximately 90% appearing a single time and just under 4% taken by the ten largest. This clonotype originated in an older woman with COVID-19, enrolled during active disease. The specimen sequenced was peripheral blood.

CDR3 in amino acids: CASSPSPGQGASEAFF. In DNA, the CDR3 is TGTGCCAGCAGTCCAAGCCCGGGACAGGGGGCTTCTGAAGCTTTCTTT. This chain joins TRBV25-1 and TRBJ1-1; 12 bases are shared with TRBD1. The CDR3 extends over 16 amino acids. The V segment lost 5 bases and the J segment 6 bases; nucleotides outside the gene matches: 10. The germline V gene encodes CDR1 MGHDK and CDR2 SYGVNS. The variable domain in full, with the rest retrieved from reference TRBV25-1 and TRBJ1-1, is EADIYQTPRYLVIGTGKKITLECSQTMGHDKMYWYQQDPGMELHLIHYSYGVNSTEKGDLSSESTVSRIRTEHFPLTLESARPSHTSQYLCASSPSPGQGASEAFFGQGTRLTVV.